This TCR beta chain derives from a study of siplizumab effects on memory and regulatory T cells. The study, taken as a whole, reports: Alloreactive sequences tracing back to unstimulated CD4+ memory cells fell significantly with siplizumab.

To note about this clone: Antigen specificity is unknown.

The CDR3 is made up of 15 amino acids. Germline trimming cut 2 bases from V and 9 bases from J; bases unmatched to any gene: 14. Germline lookup yields CDR1 SGHDT and CDR2 YYEEEE. Clones were read by immunoSEQ multiplex PCR, and TCRdb kept only the in-frame ones, dropping some. The sample consists of under 150,000 clones, 94% of them appearing once. The chain employs TRBV5-6 and TRBJ2-7; 7 nucleotides match TRBD1. Sequencing was done on a sample of non-Treg CD4+ T cells sorted from blood. The receptor was isolated from a human donor in good health. DNA of the CDR3: TGTGCCAGCAGCTTTCCCGGGACAGCCCAACGCGGGCAGTACTTC. Protein sequence: CASSFPGTAQRGQYF.